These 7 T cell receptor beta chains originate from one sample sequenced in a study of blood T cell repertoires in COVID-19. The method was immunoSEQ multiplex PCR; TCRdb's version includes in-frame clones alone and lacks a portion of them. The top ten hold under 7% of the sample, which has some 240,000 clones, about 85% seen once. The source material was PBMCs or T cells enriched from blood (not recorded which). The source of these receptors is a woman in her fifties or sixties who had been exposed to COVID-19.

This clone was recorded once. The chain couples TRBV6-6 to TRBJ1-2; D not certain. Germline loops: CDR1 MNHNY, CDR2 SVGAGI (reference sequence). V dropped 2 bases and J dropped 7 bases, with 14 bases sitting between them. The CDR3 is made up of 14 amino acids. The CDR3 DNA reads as TGTGCCAGCAGTTACCTTGCCGGGGTAGGTGGCTACACCTTC. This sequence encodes CASSYLAGVGGYTF.

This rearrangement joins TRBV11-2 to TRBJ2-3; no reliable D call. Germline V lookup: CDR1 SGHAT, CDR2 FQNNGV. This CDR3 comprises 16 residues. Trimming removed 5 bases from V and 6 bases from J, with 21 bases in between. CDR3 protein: CASSPENALSRDTQYF. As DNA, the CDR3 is TGTGCCAGCAGCCCAGAAAACGCCCTCTCGCGGGATACGCAGTATTTT. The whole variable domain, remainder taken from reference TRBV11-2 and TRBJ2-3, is EAGVAQSPRYKIIEKRQSVAFWCNPISGHATLYWYQQILGQGPKLLIQFQNNGVVDDSQLPKDRFSAERLKGVDSTLKIQPAKLEDSAVYLCASSPENALSRDTQYFGPGTRLTVL.

CDR3: CASSSPPGRGVLRYEQYF. Here the CDR3 DNA reads TGTGCCAGCAGTTCACCTCCGGGACGGGGGGTTCTCCGCTACGAGCAGTACTTC. The V call is TRBV27, the J call TRBJ2-7; TRBD2 aligns across 7 bases. CDR1 and CDR2 (germline): MNHEY, SMNVEV (reference sequence). This CDR3 comprises 18 residues. After removal of 4 bases from V and 3 bases from J, the junction contained 18 bases not matched to a gene.

CDR3 DNA: TGCAGCGTCGACCCGGGTGGGGAGACCCAGTACTTC. As protein: CSVDPGGETQYF. The chain uses TRBV29-1 and TRBJ2-5; D call uncertain. This CDR3 region has 12 residues. Deletions cut 6 bases from V and 5 bases from J, with 13 bases between. Germline CDR1 and CDR2: SQVTM and ANQGSEA.

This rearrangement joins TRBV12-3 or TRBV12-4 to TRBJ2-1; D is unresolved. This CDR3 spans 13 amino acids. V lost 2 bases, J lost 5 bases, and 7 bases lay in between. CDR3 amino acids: CASSLRRNNEQFF. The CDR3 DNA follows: TGTGCCAGCAGTTTACGGCGGAACAATGAGCAGTTCTTC.

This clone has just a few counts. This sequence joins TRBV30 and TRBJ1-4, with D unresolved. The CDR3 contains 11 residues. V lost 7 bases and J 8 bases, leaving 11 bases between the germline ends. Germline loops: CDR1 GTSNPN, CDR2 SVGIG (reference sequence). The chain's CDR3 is CASRREEKLFF. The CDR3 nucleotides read TGTGCCTCGCGGAGGGAGGAAAAACTGTTTTTT.

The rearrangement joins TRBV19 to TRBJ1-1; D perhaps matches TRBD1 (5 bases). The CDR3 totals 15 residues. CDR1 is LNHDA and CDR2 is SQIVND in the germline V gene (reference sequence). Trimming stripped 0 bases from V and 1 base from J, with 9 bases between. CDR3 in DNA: TGTGCCAGTAGTATAGATTACAGGAGGAACACTGAAGCTTTCTTT. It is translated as CASSIDYRRNTEAFF.